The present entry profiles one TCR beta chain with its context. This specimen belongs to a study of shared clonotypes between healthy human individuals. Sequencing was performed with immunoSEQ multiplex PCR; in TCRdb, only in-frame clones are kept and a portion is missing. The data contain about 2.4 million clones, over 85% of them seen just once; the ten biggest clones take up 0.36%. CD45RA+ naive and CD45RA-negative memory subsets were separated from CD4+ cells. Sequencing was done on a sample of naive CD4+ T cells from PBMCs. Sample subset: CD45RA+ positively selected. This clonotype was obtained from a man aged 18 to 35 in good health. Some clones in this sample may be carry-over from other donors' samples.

CDR3 sequence: CASSREGGRKLFF. The CDR3 bases are TGTGCCAGCAGCCGGGAGGGGGGACGCAAACTGTTTTTT. V is TRBV7-9 and J is TRBJ1-4, with D possibly being TRBD1 (6 bases). The germline V and J ends were trimmed by 5 bases and 11 bases, with 15 bases remaining between them. Germline V CDR1 and CDR2: SEHNR, FQNEAQ (reference sequence). This CDR3 is 13 amino acids long.